Below are 15 T cell receptor beta chains sequenced from a single sample in a study of blood T cell repertoires in COVID-19. This table comes from immunoSEQ multiplex PCR, and its TCRdb copy is limited to in-frame clones, with some not included. Of about 210,000 clones listed, about four fifths were seen once; the top ten hold around 8.9%. Sequenced input: PBMCs or T cells enriched from blood (not recorded which). The receptors stem from a woman aged 45-60 years with acute COVID-19.

This sequence joins TRBV7-8 and TRBJ1-5; TRBD1 agrees at 10 bases. Germline V gene lookup returns CDR1 SGHVS and CDR2 FQNEAQ. The CDR3 spans 16 residues. V was pared by 2 bases and J by 1 base, with 2 bases of the junction left unmatched. The DNA of the CDR3 is TGTGCCAGCAGCTTAATGGGACAGGGGAGCAATCAGCCCCAGCATTTT. Residues: CASSLMGQGSNQPQHF.

This clone was detected only a few times. This sequence joins TRBV6-5 and TRBJ2-5, with 7 positions matching TRBD1. This CDR3 region has 14 residues. Germline CDR1 reads MNHEY; CDR2 reads SVGAGI. J was trimmed by 5 bases and V by 5 bases; bases with no gene match: 8. CDR3 coding DNA: TGTGCCAGCAGTAGATTCTGGGACAGTGAGACCCAGTACTTC. This translates into CASSRFWDSETQYF.

The chain couples TRBV24-1 to TRBJ2-3, with D unclear. CDR1 KGHDR and CDR2 SFDVKD come from the germline V gene. V gave up 6 bases and J gave up 0 bases, with 3 bases separating them. This CDR3 has 12 residues. CDR3 loop: CATSSSTDTQYF. The DNA of the CDR3 is TGTGCCACCAGTTCAAGCACAGATACGCAGTATTTT.

This clone was counted between two and nine times. The chain recombines TRBV7-3 with TRBJ1-1; 7 bases map to TRBD1. The CDR3 length is 13 residues. V lost 5 bases to trimming and J lost 4 bases; unmatched junction nucleotides: 4. The germline CDR1 and CDR2 sequences are SGHTA and FQGTGA. As DNA, the CDR3 is TGTGCCAGCAGCAAGGACAGGACCACTGAAGCTTTCTTT. This translates into CASSKDRTTEAFF.

The chain recombines TRBV24-1 with TRBJ1-2; D might be TRBD1 (6 bases). Trimming stripped 2 bases from V and 2 bases from J, with 14 bases between. CDR1 KGHDR and CDR2 SFDVKD come from the germline V gene. The CDR3 contains 16 residues. For the CDR3, the DNA is TGTGCCACCAGTGATTCGGGGACACCTACGAACTATGGCTACACCTTC. Translation: CATSDSGTPTNYGYTF.

The chain employs TRBV10-3 and TRBJ2-3; the match to TRBD2 covers 11 bases. The V gene's germline CDR1 is ENHRY and CDR2 SYGVKD. Trimming took 0 bases from V and 3 from J; bases not matched to a gene: 8. The CDR3 consists of 18 residues. The DNA for the CDR3 is TGTGCCATCAGTGAGTCGGCCGTAGCGGGAGGGTCTACAGATACGCAGTATTTT. Protein product: CAISESAVAGGSTDTQYF.

V gene TRBV18 combines with J gene TRBJ1-2; D gene ambiguous. Germline V gene lookup returns CDR1 KGHSH and CDR2 LQKENI. This CDR3 is 14 amino acids long. V was cut by 0 bases and J by 7 bases, with 12 bases left in between. This CDR3 reads CASSPPTVGSGYTF. CDR3 DNA: TGTGCCAGCTCACCACCGACCGTAGGGAGTGGCTACACCTTC.

The chain is built from TRBV19 and TRBJ2-2, with D perhaps TRBD2 (5 bases). In germline, CDR1 is LNHDA, CDR2 SQIVND (reference sequence). Trimming shortened V by 6 bases and J by 3 bases, and 14 bases separated the two germline ends. The CDR3 sequence is 15 residues long. CDR3 sequence reads: CASSKTEDYTGELFF. The CDR3 DNA reads as TGTGCCAGTAGCAAAACGGAGGATTACACCGGGGAGCTGTTTTTT. Full variable domain (rest looked up from reference TRBV19 and TRBJ2-2): DGGITQSPKYLFRKEGQNVTLSCEQNLNHDAMYWYRQDPGQGLRLIYYSQIVNDFQKGDIAEGYSVSREKKESFPLTVTSAQKNPTAFYLCASSKTEDYTGELFFGEGSRLTVL.

This clone appeared a single time. This chain connects TRBV7-2 to TRBJ1-5, with D possibly TRBD1 on 5 matching bases. V was cut by 5 bases and J by 2 bases, with 13 bases left in between. CDR3 length equals 15 residues. Germline V gene data show CDR1 as SGHTA and CDR2 as FQGNSA. The CDR3 bases are TGTGCCAGCAGCCCCCAGGGCGGTGGCAATCAGCCCCAGCATTTT. Protein sequence: CASSPQGGGNQPQHF. The full variable domain, completed using reference TRBV7-2 and TRBJ1-5, is GAGVSQSPSNKVTEKGKDVELRCDPISGHTALYWYRQSLGQGLEFLIYFQGNSAPDKSGLPSDRFSAERTGGSVSTLTIQRTQQEDSAVYLCASSPQGGGNQPQHFGDGTRLSIL.

This clone showed up just once. The chain combines TRBV11-2 with TRBJ1-2; D may be TRBD1 (5 bases). Trimming removed 7 bases at V and 1 base at J, with 13 bases between. Germline values: CDR1 SGHAT, CDR2 FQNNGV. This CDR3 comprises 14 residues. CDR3: CASTQLRGNYGYTF. CDR3 sequence (DNA): TGTGCCAGCACCCAATTAAGGGGTAACTATGGCTACACCTTC. Full variable domain (missing parts from reference TRBV11-2 and TRBJ1-2): EAGVAQSPRYKIIEKRQSVAFWCNPISGHATLYWYQQILGQGPKLLIQFQNNGVVDDSQLPKDRFSAERLKGVDSTLKIQPAKLEDSAVYLCASTQLRGNYGYTFGSGTRLTVV.

The J gene is TRBJ2-3, the V gene TRBV28, with 8 bases matching TRBD2. Trimming at V came to 5 bases and at J to 0 bases, leaving 10 bases not matched to a gene. Germline lookup yields CDR1 MDHEN and CDR2 SYDVKM. The CDR3 has 17 residues. This chain's CDR3 is CASSPHGGGFSTDTQYF. CDR3 DNA sequence: TGTGCCAGCAGTCCCCACGGGGGGGGGTTTAGCACAGATACGCAGTATTTT.

The chain employs TRBV12-3 or TRBV12-4 and TRBJ1-2, with 8 bases fitting TRBD1. The CDR3 covers 13 residues. Trimming cost V 3 bases and J 8 bases; bases outside gene matches: 5. CDR3 sequence: CASSFGQGRGYTF. CDR3 DNA sequence: TGTGCCAGCAGTTTTGGACAGGGCCGAGGCTACACCTTC.

This chain links TRBV27 with TRBJ1-6; unclear D gene. Germline V gene data show CDR1 as MNHEY and CDR2 as SMNVEV (reference sequence). V was trimmed by 1 base and J by 7 bases, leaving 14 bases between them. The CDR3 sequence is 16 residues long. Written as DNA, the CDR3 is TGTGCCAGCAGTTTATGGACGACGGGGAAGAATTCACCCCTCCACTTT. Its translation is CASSLWTTGKNSPLHF.

The chain joins TRBV21-1 to TRBJ2-7; TRBD1, the table's D call, was not compared with the DNA. TRBV21-1 is assigned pseudogene status. The CDR3 is made up of 23 amino acids. DNA of the CDR3: TGTGCCAGCAGCAAATCAGTTCCTTGTCGTGGGGCAGGGGGCATTCGGTGCGGCTACGAGCAGTACTTC. This translates into CASSKSVPCRGAGGIRCGYEQYF.

The CDR3 region has the DNA TGTGCCACCCAGGGGGCGGCCGGGGCCAACGTCCTGACTTTC. This translates into CATQGAAGANVLTF. This chain connects TRBV6-6 to TRBJ2-6; the match to TRBD1 covers 8 bases. The V segment lost 10 bases and the J segment 4 bases; nucleotides outside the gene matches: 6. This CDR3 comprises 14 residues. Per the germline V gene, CDR1 is MNHNY and CDR2 is SVGAGI (reference sequence).